One and the same sample provided the 21 T cell receptor beta chains below, sequenced in a study of blood T cell repertoires in COVID-19. The method was immunoSEQ multiplex PCR; TCRdb's version includes in-frame clones alone and lacks a portion of them. The sample lists roughly 90,000 clones; roughly 88% were seen once. Input material: peripheral blood. Receptors originate from a woman older than 75 with active or convalescent COVID-19.

The chain combines TRBV27 with TRBJ2-7; tentatively, D is TRBD1 (5 bases). CDR1 is MNHEY and CDR2 is SMNVEV in the germline V gene (reference sequence). CDR3 length: 15 amino acids. V shed 2 bases and J shed 0 bases, with 11 bases lying between them. Here the CDR3 reads CASSLKGLPSYEQYF. CDR3 sequence (DNA): TGTGCCAGCAGTTTAAAGGGGCTACCCTCCTACGAGCAGTACTTC.

The rearrangement uses TRBV7-3 and TRBJ2-1; D uncertain. Germline V gives CDR1 SGHTA, CDR2 FQGTGA. The CDR3 has 13 amino acids. Trimming removed 3 bases from V and 9 bases from J, with 12 bases in between. The CDR3 is CASSFARSSEQFF. In nucleotides, the CDR3 is TGTGCCAGCAGCTTCGCCCGGAGCAGTGAGCAGTTCTTC.

The rearrangement uses TRBV27 and TRBJ1-2; 7 positions agree with TRBD1. This CDR3 comprises 14 residues. The germline CDR1 and CDR2 sequences are MNHEY and SMNVEV (reference sequence). With 3 bases clipped from V and 5 bases from J, the junction kept 6 bases outside the gene matches. The CDR3 nucleotides read TGTGCCAGCAGTTTCAACAGGGGATTTTATGGCTACACCTTC. The encoded protein is CASSFNRGFYGYTF.

This chain links TRBV20-1 with TRBJ1-2; D perhaps matches TRBD1 (5 bases). Germline V gene lookup returns CDR1 DFQATT and CDR2 SNEGSKA (reference sequence). V lost 3 bases, J lost 2 bases, and 13 bases lay in between. The CDR3 consists of 14 residues. Written as DNA, the CDR3 is TGCAGTGCTAGTCCGGGGGGTATGAACTATGGCTACACCTTC. Translating gives CSASPGGMNYGYTF.

This chain connects TRBV19 to TRBJ1-1; 7 positions agree with TRBD1. After removal of 6 bases from V and 2 bases from J, the junction contained 3 bases not matched to a gene. CDR1 and CDR2 (germline): LNHDA, SQIVND (reference sequence). The CDR3 runs to 13 residues. CDR3 nucleotides: TGTGCCAGTAGGGGACAGTTCAACACTGAAGCTTTCTTT. Protein sequence: CASRGQFNTEAFF. The whole variable domain, remainder taken from reference TRBV19 and TRBJ1-1, is DGGITQSPKYLFRKEGQNVTLSCEQNLNHDAMYWYRQDPGQGLRLIYYSQIVNDFQKGDIAEGYSVSREKKESFPLTVTSAQKNPTAFYLCASRGQFNTEAFFGQGTRLTVV.

The chain uses TRBV6-6 and TRBJ2-3, with 8 bases aligning to TRBD2. Germline V gene data show CDR1 as MNHNY and CDR2 as SVGAGI (reference sequence). The CDR3 covers 15 residues. V shed 7 bases and J 5 bases; nucleotides not matched to a gene: 11. The DNA for the CDR3 is TGTGCCAGCACCGCCCGGGGAAGCGGGAGAGATACGCAGTATTTT. It yields the protein CASTARGSGRDTQYF.

The chain links TRBV28 to TRBJ2-7, with 9 bases aligning to TRBD2. The CDR3 runs 17 residues. Trimming took 7 bases from V and 2 from J; bases not matched to a gene: 15. CDR1 is MDHEN, CDR2 SYDVKM, per germline. The CDR3 loop is CASNPPLGSGSPYEQYF. The CDR3 DNA follows: TGTGCCAGCAACCCCCCCTTGGGTAGCGGGAGTCCCTACGAGCAGTACTTC.

V and J are TRBV28 and TRBJ2-1; TRBD2 is a possible D gene (5 bases). This CDR3 is built from 12 residues. Trimming shortened V by 5 bases and J by 13 bases, and 15 bases separated the two germline ends. Germline assignment: CDR1 MDHEN and CDR2 SYDVKM. This chain's CDR3 is CASSRVASNQFF. The CDR3 DNA reads TGTGCCAGCAGTCGAGTAGCGAGTAATCAGTTCTTC.

This clone is judged medium-sized (0.01 to 0.1%). The chain couples TRBV7-9 to TRBJ1-6; D uncertain. V shed 3 bases and J shed 7 bases, with 10 bases lying between them. The CDR3 loop spans 14 amino acids. CDR1 is SEHNR and CDR2 is FQNEAQ in the germline V gene (reference sequence). The CDR3 DNA sequence: TGTGCCAGCAGCTTTACAGCACCCAATTCACCCCTCCACTTT. Its translation is CASSFTAPNSPLHF. Drawing the rest from reference TRBV7-9 and TRBJ1-6, the complete variable domain is DTGVSQNPRHKITKRGQNVTFRCDPISEHNRLYWYRQTLGQGPEFLTYFQNEAQLEKSRLLSDRFSAERPKGSFSTLEIQRTEQGDSAMYLCASSFTAPNSPLHFGNGTRLTVT.

The V gene is TRBV28, the J gene TRBJ1-1, with 9 bases aligning to TRBD1. J gave up 3 bases and V 6 bases, and 8 bases lay outside the gene matches. Germline V gene sequence: CDR1 MDHEN, CDR2 SYDVKM. This CDR3 region has 15 residues. The DNA for the CDR3 is TGTGCCAGCAGGGGACAGGGAATCATAGACACTGAAGCTTTCTTT. Its translation: CASRGQGIIDTEAFF.

This clone was found once. The DNA of the CDR3 is TGTGCCAGCAGTGAATACCCCCCGACAGGCCTCACCTTC. This translates into CASSEYPPTGLTF. The chain is built from TRBV25-1 and TRBJ1-2; D is possibly TRBD1 (6 bases). The V end lost 0 bases, the J end lost 13 bases, and 15 bases lay between the germline ends. The CDR3 has 13 residues. Germline-derived CDR1 and CDR2 are MGHDK and SYGVNS.

For this clone: The identical CDR3 is also encoded by other nucleotide sequences in the sample. The CDR3 DNA follows: TGTGCCAGCAGGGGACTAGCGGGAGTATACGAGCAGTACTTC. It encodes CASRGLAGVYEQYF. The V gene is TRBV2, the J gene TRBJ2-7, with 14 bases identical to TRBD2. V was pared by 6 bases and J by 4 bases, with 2 bases of the junction left unmatched. Germline CDR1 reads SNHLY; CDR2 reads FYNNEI. The CDR3 totals 14 residues.

The chain couples TRBV6-2 or TRBV6-3 to TRBJ2-3, with D perhaps TRBD1 (6 bases). Germline loops: CDR1 MNHEY, CDR2 SVGEGT. The CDR3 length is 16 residues. Between the trimmed V and J ends, which lost 5 bases and 2 bases, there was a span of 17 bases. CDR3 sequence: CASSDPGAANTDTQYF. CDR3 nucleotides: TGTGCCAGCAGTGATCCAGGGGCTGCAAACACAGATACGCAGTATTTT.

The chain has TRBV27 and TRBJ2-1, with TRBD2 identical over 8 bases. J gave up 0 bases and V 4 bases, and 5 bases lay outside the gene matches. Germline CDR1 MNHEY, CDR2 SMNVEV (reference sequence). The CDR3 contains 16 residues. This CDR3 reads CASSSLSGSSYNEQFF. The DNA of the CDR3 is TGTGCCAGCAGTTCCCTGAGCGGGAGCTCCTACAATGAGCAGTTCTTC.

This clone was detected once. The V call is TRBV5-4, the J call TRBJ2-3; 11 bases align to TRBD2. V trimming: 0 bases; J trimming: 4 bases; junction bases outside the gene matches: 7. CDR3 size: 17 residues. Germline CDR1 and CDR2: SGHNT and YYREEE (reference sequence). The CDR3 loop is CASSLVSSGGRADTQYF. DNA for the CDR3: TGTGCCAGCAGCTTGGTTTCTAGCGGGGGGCGGGCAGATACGCAGTATTTT.

This chain links TRBV18 with TRBJ1-2; perhaps TRBD1 as D (6 bases). The germline V gene has CDR1 KGHSH and CDR2 LQKENI. This CDR3 spans 14 amino acids. Trimming shortened V by 2 bases and J by 3 bases, and 10 bases separated the two germline ends. In DNA form, the CDR3 reads TGTGCCAGCTCACCAGCAGGGGAATACTATGGCTACACCTTC. It translates to CASSPAGEYYGYTF.

This chain connects TRBV10-3 to TRBJ2-7; tentative D call: TRBD2 (6 bases). V gave up 10 bases and J gave up 5 bases, with 12 bases separating them. The CDR3 is made up of 11 amino acids. Germline-derived CDR1 and CDR2 are ENHRY and SYGVKD. In DNA form, the CDR3 reads TGTGCCACCACCCGGGGGAACGAGCAGTACTTC. This sequence encodes CATTRGNEQYF.

The chain carries TRBV7-2 and TRBJ2-5, with a possible D match to TRBD2 (6 bases). V was clipped by 1 base and J by 4 bases, with 16 bases between them. The CDR3 spans 16 residues. Germline lookup yields CDR1 SGHTA and CDR2 FQGNSA. CDR3 in DNA: TGTGCCAGCAGCTTAGGGGGGGTGAGGGTTGGAGAGACCCAGTACTTC. Translation: CASSLGGVRVGETQYF.

The chain carries TRBV28 and TRBJ1-2; 11 nucleotides align to TRBD1. V was clipped by 5 bases and J by 8 bases; unmatched bases: 10. Germline CDR1 MDHEN, CDR2 SYDVKM. The CDR3 has 15 amino acids. CDR3 in DNA: TGTGCCAGCAGTCCCCCGGACAGGGGGCGCGTGGGCTACACCTTC. It is translated as CASSPPDRGRVGYTF.

This rearrangement joins TRBV6-1 to TRBJ1-1; D call uncertain. The CDR3 consists of 15 residues. The V end lost 3 bases, the J end lost 1 base, and 12 bases lay between the germline ends. Germline assignment: CDR1 MNHNS and CDR2 SASEGT. The CDR3 DNA reads TGTGCCAGCAGTGACGCAACAGCTTGGAACACTGAAGCTTTCTTT. Amino acid sequence: CASSDATAWNTEAFF.

The chain couples TRBV6-6 to TRBJ1-2; D call uncertain. The CDR3 is 15 residues long. V lost 0 bases and J 4 bases, leaving 12 bases between the germline ends. Germline lookup yields CDR1 MNHNY and CDR2 SVGAGI (reference sequence). The CDR3 is CASSYSTSGVYGYTF. CDR3 DNA sequence: TGTGCCAGCAGTTACTCGACCAGCGGGGTCTATGGCTACACCTTC.